This T cell receptor (beta chain) derives from a study of T-cell reconstitution after alpha-beta-depleted transplantation in children. Unique molecular identifiers were incorporated when the TCRbeta library was constructed. A single record per CDR3 protein comes from TCRdb applying MiXCR to the PCR reads. The table has around 530,000 distinct CDR3 sequences, about 33% seen once. The CDR3 sequence is 15 residues long. Germline V gene data show CDR1 as SGHNT and CDR2 as YENEEA. Trimming removed 1 base at V and 10 bases at J, with 16 bases between. V gene TRBV11-3 combines with J gene TRBJ1-4; D is possibly TRBD1 (5 bases). The sample here was PBMCs from the stem cell graft donor, taken from the stem cell graft. The source of this sequence is a human donor who donated a stem cell graft to a child with aplastic anemia. In nucleotides, the CDR3 is TGTGCCAGCAGCTTAGGGAGGGGAGGATCCGGAAAACTGTTTTTT. Its protein is CASSLGRGGSGKLFF. Looking up the rest from reference TRBV11-3 and TRBJ1-4 gives the full variable domain: EAGVVQSPRYKIIEKKQPVAFWCNPISGHNTLYWYLQNLGQGPELLIRYENEEAVDDSQLPKDRFSAERLKGVDSTLKIQPAELGDSAVYLCASSLGRGGSGKLFFGSGTQLSVL.